The 26 T cell receptor beta chains presented below share a single source sample, sequenced in a study of blood T cell repertoires in COVID-19. Libraries were prepared by immunoSEQ multiplex PCR; TCRdb keeps only in-frame clonotypes and omits some of them. The sample holds under 200,000 clones, around nine tenths seen once. The sample was peripheral blood. These receptors were taken from a man aged 18-30 years with active or convalescent COVID-19.

The rearrangement links TRBV24-1 to TRBJ2-1; 8 bases are shared with TRBD1. Germline V gene sequence: CDR1 KGHDR, CDR2 SFDVKD. The CDR3 length is 16 residues. J was trimmed by 5 bases and V by 5 bases; bases with no gene match: 10. The CDR3 region has the DNA TGTGCCACCAGTGCCCTAGGACAGGGAACAAACAATGAGCAGTTCTTC. Translating gives CATSALGQGTNNEQFF.

This chain uses TRBV5-4 with TRBJ2-7; 9 bases are a match to TRBD1. V was clipped by 7 bases and J by 6 bases; unmatched bases: 14. The CDR3 is made up of 15 amino acids. CDR1 is SGHNT, CDR2 YYREEE, per germline (reference sequence). The CDR3 nucleotides are TGTGCCAGCTACTCAGGGACAGGGAGAACGGGCGAGCAGTACTTC. Amino acid sequence: CASYSGTGRTGEQYF. The variable domain in full, with the rest retrieved from reference TRBV5-4 and TRBJ2-7, is ETGVTQSPTHLIKTRGQQVTLRCSSQSGHNTVSWYQQALGQGPQFIFQYYREEENGRGNFPPRFSGLQFPNYSSELNVNALELDDSALYLCASYSGTGRTGEQYFGPGTRLTVT.

The rearrangement uses TRBV11-3 and TRBJ1-6; tentatively, D is TRBD1 (6 bases). Germline values: CDR1 SGHNT, CDR2 YENEEA. V was trimmed by 5 bases and J by 5 bases, leaving 13 bases between them. The CDR3 length is 15 residues. The CDR3 nucleotides are TGTGCCAGCAGCCCTATACAGGGTGATAATTCACCCCTCCACTTT. This codes for CASSPIQGDNSPLHF.

This sequence joins TRBV9 and TRBJ2-3; 14 bases are a match to TRBD2. The length of the CDR3 is 18 residues. Germline assignment: CDR1 SGDLS and CDR2 YYNGEE. Unmatched junction bases numbered 5, after V lost 0 bases and J lost 2 bases. The CDR3 here is CASSVVGTSGGFTDTQYF. The CDR3 nucleotides read TGTGCCAGCAGCGTAGTGGGGACTAGCGGGGGATTCACAGATACGCAGTATTTT.

The chain carries TRBV7-8 and TRBJ1-5; no clear D. V shed 1 base and J shed 2 bases, with 6 bases lying between them. CDR1 SGHVS and CDR2 FQNEAQ come from the germline V gene. The CDR3 covers 14 residues. The CDR3 nucleotides are TGTGCCAGCAGCTTAGGAGAAGGCAATCAGCCCCAGCATTTT. Amino acid sequence: CASSLGEGNQPQHF.

V and J are TRBV5-4 and TRBJ2-6; TRBD2 is a possible D gene (5 bases). The CDR3 covers 17 residues. The V gene lost 4 bases and the J gene lost 0 bases, with 14 bases spanning the gap. Germline V lookup: CDR1 SGHNT, CDR2 YYREEE (reference sequence). The CDR3: CASSPGNVTSGANVLTF. CDR3 sequence (DNA): TGTGCCAGCAGCCCCGGGAATGTTACCTCTGGGGCCAACGTCCTGACTTTC.

This clone was seen only once. This chain uses TRBV11-2 with TRBJ2-5; 9 bases are a match to TRBD2. The CDR3 spans 16 residues. V shed 4 bases, J shed 1 base, and the junction held 7 bases outside the gene matches. Germline loops: CDR1 SGHAT, CDR2 FQNNGV. The CDR3 loop reads CASSSWTSEPQETQYF. DNA of the CDR3: TGTGCCAGCAGCTCGTGGACTAGCGAGCCCCAAGAGACCCAGTACTTC.

The V gene is TRBV28, the J gene TRBJ1-1; 11 bases align to TRBD1. The CDR3 has 15 residues. V lost 5 bases, J lost 5 bases, and 7 bases stayed unmatched. Per germline, CDR1 MDHEN and CDR2 SYDVKM. CDR3 sequence: CASSPRTGGGTEAFF. CDR3 DNA: TGTGCCAGCAGTCCGCGGACAGGGGGCGGAACTGAAGCTTTCTTT.

The chain couples TRBV4-2 to TRBJ1-4; 7 bases are shared with TRBD1. CDR1 is LGHNA and CDR2 is YNFKEQ in the germline V gene. With 4 bases clipped from V and 6 bases from J, the junction kept 8 bases outside the gene matches. CDR3 length equals 15 residues. Here the CDR3 DNA reads TGTGCCAGCAGCCGCACTCCCACAGGGGATGAAAAACTGTTTTTT. Protein product: CASSRTPTGDEKLFF.

The J gene is TRBJ2-7, the V gene TRBV5-1, with D hard to call. Germline V CDR1 and CDR2: SGHRS, YFSETQ. V lost 0 bases and J lost 5, with 9 bases in between. The CDR3 is 13 residues long. CDR3 bases: TGCGCCAGCAGCTTGGCCGGGTACGACGAGCAGTACTTC. As protein: CASSLAGYDEQYF.

This clone appeared a single time. This chain joins TRBV12-3 or TRBV12-4 and TRBJ1-2; no reliable D call. Trimming stripped 0 bases from V and 4 bases from J, with 6 bases between. This CDR3 contains 13 residues. CDR3 bases: TGTGCCAGCAGTTTAGCTGCGGGCTATGGCTACACCTTC. This codes for CASSLAAGYGYTF.

This clone was detected once. The rearrangement joins TRBV5-5 to TRBJ2-5; tentative D call: TRBD2 (6 bases). Germline loops: CDR1 SGHKS, CDR2 YYEKEE (reference sequence). This CDR3 region has 16 residues. V lost 0 bases and J 9 bases, leaving 21 bases between the germline ends. The CDR3 nucleotides read TGTGCCAGCAGCTTGGGGGCGGGGCCAGCCAAGAGACCCCAGTACTTC. It is translated as CASSLGAGPAKRPQYF.

This sequence joins TRBV19 and TRBJ1-5, with 9 nucleotides matching TRBD1. V dropped 2 bases and J dropped 8; count of bases not matched to a gene: 4. This CDR3 region has 14 residues. CDR1 is LNHDA and CDR2 is SQIVND in the germline V gene (reference sequence). The CDR3 DNA sequence: TGTGCCAGTAGTATAACGGGACAGGGCAAGCCCCAGCATTTT. This codes for CASSITGQGKPQHF.

V is TRBV7-9 and J is TRBJ1-1; no reliable D call. V was clipped by 3 bases and J by 0 bases, with 5 bases between them. The CDR3 covers 13 residues. CDR1 and CDR2 (germline): SEHNR, FQNEAQ (reference sequence). The CDR3 DNA reads TGTGCCAGCAGCTTCGGTATGAACACTGAAGCTTTCTTT. Residues: CASSFGMNTEAFF.

The V gene is TRBV7-9, the J gene TRBJ2-3, with D possibly TRBD2 on 6 matching bases. This CDR3 spans 15 amino acids. Germline assignment: CDR1 SEHNR and CDR2 FQNEAQ (reference sequence). Deletions cut 0 bases from V and 2 bases from J, with 9 bases between. This CDR3 is CASSLAGGYTDTQYF. The CDR3 DNA sequence: TGTGCCAGCAGCTTAGCGGGAGGCTACACAGATACGCAGTATTTT.

This chain uses TRBV28 with TRBJ1-2; no clear D. This CDR3 spans 10 amino acids. Germline CDR1 is MDHEN and CDR2 is SYDVKM. V gave up 4 bases and J gave up 6 bases, with 3 bases separating them. The CDR3 sequence is CASSYNGYTF. DNA of the CDR3: TGTGCCAGCAGTTATAATGGCTACACCTTC.

The J gene is TRBJ2-2, the V gene TRBV10-2, with 7 bases matching TRBD2. Losses at the gene ends were 5 bases for V and 5 bases for J; bases not matched to a gene: 11. The CDR3 is 16 amino acids. CDR1 and CDR2 from the germline V gene are WSHSY and SAAADI. The CDR3 sequence is CASSRVWGGRTGELFF. The CDR3 bases are TGCGCCAGCAGTAGGGTGTGGGGGGGTCGGACCGGGGAGCTGTTTTTT.

This clone has only one observation. The chain is built from TRBV6-5 and TRBJ2-2; D perhaps matches TRBD1 (5 bases). CDR1 MNHEY and CDR2 SVGAGI come from the germline V gene. This CDR3 comprises 16 residues. The V end lost 0 bases, the J end lost 2 bases, and 10 bases lay between the germline ends. CDR3 coding DNA: TGTGCCAGCAGTTACTCGAGTGGGGCTAACACCGGGGAGCTGTTTTTT. It specifies CASSYSSGANTGELFF.

This rearrangement joins TRBV11-3 to TRBJ2-2, with D uncertain. V gave up 4 bases and J gave up 3 bases, with 3 bases separating them. This CDR3 comprises 12 residues. Per the germline V gene, CDR1 is SGHNT and CDR2 is YENEEA. CDR3 amino acids: CASSSYTGELFF. Written as DNA, the CDR3 is TGTGCCAGCAGCTCTTACACCGGGGAGCTGTTTTTT.

This chain uses TRBV4-1 with TRBJ1-2; maybe TRBD1 (6 bases). This CDR3 is 14 amino acids long. The germline V gene encodes CDR1 MGHRA and CDR2 YSYEKL. Trimming cost V 4 bases and J 5 bases, with 14 bases left between them. This chain's CDR3 is CASSLAGDGYGYTF. The CDR3 region has the DNA TGCGCCAGCAGCCTGGCAGGGGATGGGTATGGCTACACCTTC.

This chain joins TRBV27 and TRBJ1-1, with TRBD1 as a possible D gene (5 bases). Trimming pared 5 bases from V and 0 bases from J, leaving 10 bases between. The CDR3 totals 14 residues. The V gene's germline CDR1 is MNHEY and CDR2 SMNVEV (reference sequence). The CDR3 is CASSITGLNTEAFF. CDR3 bases: TGTGCCAGCAGTATCACAGGACTGAACACTGAAGCTTTCTTT.

Comments on this clone: Other DNA sequences from this sample encode an identical CDR3 as well. The chain combines TRBV5-4 with TRBJ1-1; TRBD1 might be the D (5 bases). The CDR3 is 13 residues long. Per the germline V gene, CDR1 is SGHNT and CDR2 is YYREEE (reference sequence). Trimming left V 2 bases short and J 1 base short, with 6 bases between. The CDR3 loop reads CASSFDRNTEAFF. The CDR3 bases are TGTGCCAGCAGCTTTGACAGGAACACTGAAGCTTTCTTT.

The chain joins TRBV12-3 or TRBV12-4 to TRBJ2-1, with 12 positions matching TRBD2. The CDR3 consists of 13 residues. V shed 8 bases and J 7 bases; nucleotides not matched to a gene: 3. The CDR3 loop is CASQTSGRNEQFF. In DNA, the CDR3 is TGTGCCAGCCAGACTAGCGGGAGAAATGAGCAGTTCTTC.

V usage is TRBV3-1 (or the pseudogene TRBV3-2) and J usage is TRBJ2-1; 11 bases are a match to TRBD2. The V segment lost 4 bases and the J segment 8 bases; nucleotides outside the gene matches: 7. The CDR3 contains 15 residues. Germline loops: CDR1 LGHDT, CDR2 YNNKEL (reference sequence). The CDR3: CASSLTSGSNDEQFF. CDR3 sequence (DNA): TGTGCCAGCAGCCTCACTAGCGGGAGCAACGATGAGCAGTTCTTC.

The V call is TRBV6-2 or TRBV6-3, the J call TRBJ2-2; 12 positions match TRBD2. CDR1 and CDR2 from the germline V gene are MNHEY and SVGEGT. The CDR3 has 16 residues. Unmatched junction bases numbered 9, after V lost 6 bases and J lost 7 bases. The CDR3 loop is CASSLVPGLAGGELFF. CDR3 DNA sequence: TGTGCCAGCAGCCTCGTCCCGGGACTAGCGGGCGGGGAGCTGTTTTTT.

The chain combines TRBV11-3 with TRBJ2-3, with TRBD2 identical over 10 bases. Per germline, CDR1 SGHNT and CDR2 YENEEA. V shed 1 base, J shed 5 bases, and the junction held 3 bases outside the gene matches. This CDR3 spans 15 amino acids. The CDR3 spells CASSLASGSGDTQYF. The CDR3 DNA follows: TGTGCCAGCAGCTTAGCTAGCGGGAGTGGAGATACGCAGTATTTT.